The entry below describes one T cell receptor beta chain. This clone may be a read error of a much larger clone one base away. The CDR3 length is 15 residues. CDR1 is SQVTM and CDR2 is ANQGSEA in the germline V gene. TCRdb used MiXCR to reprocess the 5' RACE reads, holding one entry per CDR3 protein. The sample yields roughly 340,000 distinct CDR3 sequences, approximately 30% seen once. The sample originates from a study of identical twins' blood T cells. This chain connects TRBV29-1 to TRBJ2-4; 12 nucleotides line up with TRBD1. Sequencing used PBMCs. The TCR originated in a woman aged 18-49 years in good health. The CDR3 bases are TGCAGCGTTCAACCGGGACAGGGGGCAGGAAACATTCGGTACTTC. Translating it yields CSVQPGQGAGNIRYF.